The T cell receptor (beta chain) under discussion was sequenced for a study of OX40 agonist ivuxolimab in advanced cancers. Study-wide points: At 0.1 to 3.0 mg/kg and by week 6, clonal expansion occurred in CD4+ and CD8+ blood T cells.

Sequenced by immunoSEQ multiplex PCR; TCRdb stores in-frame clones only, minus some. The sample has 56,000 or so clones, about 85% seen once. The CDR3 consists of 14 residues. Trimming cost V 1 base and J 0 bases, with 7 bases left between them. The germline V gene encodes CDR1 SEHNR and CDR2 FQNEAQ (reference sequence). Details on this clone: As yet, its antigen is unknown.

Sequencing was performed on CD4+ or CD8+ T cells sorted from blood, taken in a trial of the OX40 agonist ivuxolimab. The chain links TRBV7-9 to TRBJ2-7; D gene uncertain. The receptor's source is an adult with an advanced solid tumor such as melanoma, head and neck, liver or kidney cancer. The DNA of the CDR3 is TGTGCCAGCAGCTTAGGACCGTCCTCCTACGAGCAGTACTTC. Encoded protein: CASSLGPSSYEQYF.